The present TCR beta chain was sequenced within a study of siplizumab effects on memory and regulatory T cells. Study-level results: For siplizumab cultures, the suppressive function of their proliferating Tregs was not confirmed. With siplizumab, mappable alloreactive CD4+ clones averaged 68.8% Treg-derived, versus about 29% in controls.

This CDR3 spans 11 amino acids. V was cut by 3 bases and J by 6 bases, with 8 bases left in between. The germline V gene has CDR1 DFQATT and CDR2 SNEGSKA (reference sequence). Remarks on this clone: Its antigen is undetermined.

Sequenced by immunoSEQ multiplex PCR; TCRdb stores in-frame clones only, minus some. The sample carries 85,000 to 130,000 clones, about 92% recorded once. The chain employs TRBV20-1 and TRBJ1-1, with no clear D. The origin of this receptor is a human donor in good health. Input material: Tregs sorted from blood. The CDR3 sequence is CSASPHSEAFF. CDR3 nucleotide sequence: TGCAGTGCTAGCCCCCATTCTGAAGCTTTCTTT.